Here is one T cell receptor beta chain with its context. Preparation of the TCRbeta library was carried out with unique molecular identifiers. TCRdb recomputed calls from the PCR reads with MiXCR, one row per CDR3 protein. This table has 200,000 to 250,000 distinct CDR3 sequences, 8% to 9.5% appearing once. These data originate in a study of T-cell reconstitution after alpha-beta-depleted transplantation in children. Germline V gene lookup returns CDR1 LGHNA and CDR2 YNFKEQ. The CDR3 contains 16 residues. The J segment lost 0 bases and the V segment lost 4 bases, leaving 6 bases of the junction unmatched.

The receptor was isolated from a human donor who donated a stem cell graft to a child with acute lymphoblastic leukemia. V and J are TRBV4-2 and TRBJ1-3, with TRBD1 matching 7 bases. Material: PBMCs from the stem cell graft donor, obtained from the stem cell graft. This CDR3 reads CASSRTGTASGNTIYF. CDR3 nucleotide sequence: TGTGCCAGCAGCCGTACCGGGACAGCCTCTGGAAACACCATATATTTT.